Listed here is a single T cell receptor (beta chain). This CDR3 is 11 amino acids long. The germline V gene encodes CDR1 DFQATT and CDR2 SNEGSKA (reference sequence). The V gene lost 4 bases and the J gene lost 7 bases, with 10 bases spanning the gap. TCRdb's table, derived via immunoSEQ multiplex PCR, lists solely in-frame clones and lacks some. The profile shows about 190,000 clones, around 82% of them singletons. This sample stems from a study of blood T cell repertoires in COVID-19. For the study at large: Sources were T cells, B-cell-depleted T cells, or PBMCs; the material itself was cDNA or gDNA.

The source of this sequence is an older man with COVID-19, enrolled during active disease. The sample comprised peripheral blood. V is TRBV20-1 and J is TRBJ1-2; unclear D gene. The CDR3 DNA is TGCAGTGCTACGTTTAACAGTGGCTACACCTTC. It yields the protein CSATFNSGYTF.